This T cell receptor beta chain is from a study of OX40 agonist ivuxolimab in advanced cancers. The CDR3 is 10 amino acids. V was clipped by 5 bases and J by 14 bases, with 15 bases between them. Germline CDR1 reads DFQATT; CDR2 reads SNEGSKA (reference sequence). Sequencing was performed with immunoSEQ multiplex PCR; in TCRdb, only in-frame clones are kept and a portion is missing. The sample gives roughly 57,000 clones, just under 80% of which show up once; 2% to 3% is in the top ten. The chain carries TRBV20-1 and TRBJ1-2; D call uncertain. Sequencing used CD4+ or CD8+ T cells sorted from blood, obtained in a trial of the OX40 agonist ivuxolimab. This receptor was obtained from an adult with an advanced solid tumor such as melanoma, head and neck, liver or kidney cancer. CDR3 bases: TGCAGTGCTGTCCTTCGGGTCATGACCTTC. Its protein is CSAVLRVMTF.